This is a list of T cell receptor beta chains from one sample in a study of T cell responses to AZD1222 COVID-19 vaccine. TCRdb's table, derived via immunoSEQ multiplex PCR, lists solely in-frame clones and lacks some. The data show about 120,000 clones, 87% seen once. The material was peripheral blood, obtained on day 0 of AZD1222 vaccination. These receptors came from an adult in good health. Each CDR3 is given with its conserved first and last residue.

V gene,J gene,CDR3 protein
TRBV28,TRBJ1-1,CASSLVRLNTEAFF
TRBV7-9,TRBJ1-3,CASSLGPNAGNTIYF
TRBV30,TRBJ2-5,CAWSVGPMYF
TRBV1,TRBJ2-3,CTSSQLILVDQADTQYF
TRBV29-1,TRBJ2-7,CSVVGDGSYEQYF
TRBV28,TRBJ2-7,CASGGYGTQENPYEQYF
TRBV5-4,TRBJ1-2,CASSFMGGQGGYTF
TRBV18,TRBJ1-5,CASSPRGGGLNQPQHF
TRBV28,TRBJ1-5,CASTIRDPKVKPQHF
TRBV6-5,TRBJ2-2,CASSSRSRHTGELFF
TRBV10-2,TRBJ1-5,CASSESGGLWQPQHF
TRBV10-3,TRBJ2-7,CATGRGHEQYF
TRBV12-3/TRBV12-4,TRBJ1-1,CASSLARPEAFF
TRBV11-3,TRBJ2-3,CASSLGTTTTDTQYF
TRBV6-5,TRBJ2-7,CASSRTGDGYEQYF
TRBV18,TRBJ1-2,CASSPPTGRYGYTF
TRBV19,TRBJ1-3,CASSIDTGGASGNTIYF
TRBV7-2,TRBJ2-7,CASSLSPTLAEQYF
TRBV5-4,TRBJ1-2,CASSLVGDGYTF
TRBV18,TRBJ2-7,CASSPGLGSEQYF
TRBV2,TRBJ2-7,CASSGTGTRF
TRBV9,TRBJ2-1,CASSVLAGNEQFF
TRBV9,TRBJ2-7,CASSVGGTGYEQYF
TRBV4-3,TRBJ1-5,CASSKSSSNQPQHF
TRBV5-6,TRBJ2-5,CASSHQETQYF
TRBV12-3/TRBV12-4,TRBJ1-2,CASKGQGDYGYTF
TRBV2,TRBJ2-1,CASKDRGRGEQFF
TRBV7-8,TRBJ1-6,CASSPGGERSPLHF
TRBV6-6,TRBJ1-6,CASTPTGDNSPLHF
TRBV28,TRBJ2-7,CASSFGAGLKSSYEQYF
TRBV6-5,TRBJ2-3,CASSLGQGTDTQYF
TRBV28,TRBJ1-2,CASSLRGIGGYTF
TRBV6-5,TRBJ2-4,CASSSDRGNIQYF
TRBV5-5,TRBJ2-3,CASRRREGLSDTQYF
TRBV6-2/TRBV6-3,TRBJ2-7,CASSYHQRGLIYEQYF
TRBV19,TRBJ1-5,CASQQISGGPSNQPQHF